These 8 T cell receptor beta chains were all obtained from the same sample, sequenced in a study of cytomegalovirus exposure and HLA in healthy donors (dated by TCRdb to 2015 to 2018). Preparation of the library involved the immunoSEQ multiplex PCR assay. The table comes from immuneACCESS by way of TCRdb, which keeps in-frame sequences with V and J called. Part of the clones is missing from these tables; in studies checked, under half for an unresolved V gene and the rest for unknown reasons. The sample profile shows about 71,000 clones; approximately 94% of them were found once. The ten largest clones add up to over 0.8% of the sample. The sample comprised PBMCs. The receptors were gathered from a woman aged 18 to 35 in good health and CMV-seronegative.

The chain carries TRBV28 and TRBJ2-7, with TRBD1 identical over 8 bases. Unmatched junction bases numbered 12, after V lost 5 bases and J lost 6 bases. This CDR3 region has 15 residues. CDR1 MDHEN and CDR2 SYDVKM come from the germline V gene. Written as DNA, the CDR3 is TGTGCCAGCAGTAGCCCCGGGACAGGCCCGGGCGAGCAGTACTTC. It encodes CASSSPGTGPGEQYF.

The chain recombines TRBV9 with TRBJ2-1; the D is unclear. CDR1 and CDR2 from the germline V gene are SGDLS and YYNGEE. The CDR3 has 15 amino acids. Trimming pared 4 bases from V and 0 bases from J, leaving 11 bases between. The CDR3 sequence is CASSLGQSSYNEQFF. CDR3 sequence (DNA): TGTGCCAGCAGCCTGGGCCAGAGCTCCTACAATGAGCAGTTCTTC.

The rearrangement joins TRBV29-1 to TRBJ1-1, with 11 bases lining up with TRBD1. The CDR3 covers 14 residues. V gave up 4 bases and J gave up 4 bases; unmatched junction bases: 5. Germline CDR1 reads SQVTM; CDR2 reads ANQGSEA. This CDR3 is CSVGPGTGGTEAFF. In nucleotides, the CDR3 is TGCAGCGTTGGACCCGGGACAGGGGGCACTGAAGCTTTCTTT.

This chain joins TRBV6-6 and TRBJ2-2; TRBD2 is a possible D gene (6 bases). The CDR3 spans 15 residues. From germline, CDR1 is MNHNY and CDR2 SVGAGI (reference sequence). Trimming shortened V by 3 bases and J by 1 base, and 9 bases separated the two germline ends. CDR3 nucleotides: TGTGCCAGCAGTTATGGGGGGAGGAACACCGGGGAGCTGTTTTTT. Protein product: CASSYGGRNTGELFF.

The chain recombines TRBV30 with TRBJ1-5; TRBD1 aligns across 9 bases. Unmatched junction bases numbered 5, after V lost 2 bases and J lost 3 bases. The CDR3 covers 15 residues. Germline V lookup: CDR1 GTSNPN, CDR2 SVGIG (reference sequence). The CDR3 bases are TGTGCCTGGAGTTGGGGACAGGGAATCAATCAGCCCCAGCATTTT. Translation: CAWSWGQGINQPQHF.

This chain links TRBV19 with TRBJ1-5, with D perhaps TRBD1 (5 bases). Germline-derived CDR1 and CDR2 are LNHDA and SQIVND (reference sequence). V lost 3 bases and J 3 bases, leaving 12 bases between the germline ends. The CDR3 loop spans 15 amino acids. For the CDR3, the DNA is TGTGCCAGTAGTATTATTGGGGGGACCAATCAGCCCCAGCATTTT. Protein sequence: CASSIIGGTNQPQHF. Full variable domain (rest looked up from reference TRBV19 and TRBJ1-5): DGGITQSPKYLFRKEGQNVTLSCEQNLNHDAMYWYRQDPGQGLRLIYYSQIVNDFQKGDIAEGYSVSREKKESFPLTVTSAQKNPTAFYLCASSIIGGTNQPQHFGDGTRLSIL.

The rearrangement uses TRBV4-1 and TRBJ1-5; unclear D gene. CDR1 is MGHRA, CDR2 YSYEKL, per germline. V lost 1 base, J lost 0 bases, and 7 bases lay in between. This CDR3 spans 15 amino acids. The CDR3 spells CASSQGRYSNQPQHF. In DNA form, the CDR3 reads TGCGCCAGCAGCCAAGGCAGATATAGCAATCAGCCCCAGCATTTT.

The rearrangement uses TRBV12-5 and TRBJ1-5; 8 bases match TRBD1. CDR1 LGHNT and CDR2 FRNRAP come from the germline V gene. V dropped 6 bases and J dropped 0; count of bases not matched to a gene: 10. This CDR3 contains 17 residues. CDR3 sequence (DNA): TGTGCTAGTGGGACTCAGGACAGGGACTATAGCAATCAGCCCCAGCATTTT. As protein: CASGTQDRDYSNQPQHF.